This T cell receptor (beta chain) originates from a study of blood T cell repertoires in COVID-19 (dated by TCRdb to 2020 to 2022). As for the study more broadly: Samples covering the acute and convalescent phases of COVID-19 were provided by collaborators in the United States, Italy and Spain. The material from the prospective study consisted of cDNA or gDNA derived from T cells, B-cell-depleted T cells, or PBMCs. Deeply sampled blood TCRbeta repertoires from subjects exposed to, actively infected with, or recovered from COVID-19 were included in the dataset. The repertoires were released in a freely available public database meant as a resource for research on the immune response to SARS-CoV-2. The samples were drawn from two sources: the first 160 participants of the ongoing ImmuneRACE study, and fewer than 1,500 subjects contributed by 6 global collaborators. The sample metadata nearly always contained a de-identified subject ID, COVID-19 status, age in years and sex. Where available, HLA class I and class II types were taken from metadata supplied by the sample provider and were not determined by assay-based typing.

TCRbeta CDR3 regions were amplified from genomic DNA by means of the immunoSEQ Assay, a bias-controlled multiplex PCR. The published analysis was carried out like this. Within the assay, amplification of reference gene primers was used to estimate how many nucleated cells each sample contained. To quantify the absolute abundance of each unique TCRbeta CDR3 rearrangement, sequence reads were collapsed and filtered. For each sample, productive Simpson clonality was calculated as the square root of Simpson's diversity index across productive rearrangements. As stored in TCRdb, this immuneACCESS dataset retains in-frame rearrangements with V and J assigned. A fraction of the clones does not appear; measured against another copy, unresolved V genes explain less than half of the discrepancy, and the remainder lacks a known reason. Clonal size and the V and J genes are those of that table, whereas D and trimming came from the DNA. Recorded for this sample are 200,000 to 250,000 clones; around 84% of them occurred a single time. The ten top clones hold about 0.93% of the sample.

Results the study describes overall, beyond this receptor: The amount of clinical and demographic metadata varied by source and participant and was provided uncurated.

Whole blood was collected in K2EDTA tubes by collaborating institutions according to the institutions' own protocols. For TCRbeta analysis, collaborators shipped samples in one of three forms: frozen whole blood, isolated PBMCs, or DNA extracted from either of those sample types. Concerning this clone: Its antigen is not yet known. No much larger clone is present one base from it, and per-base qualities are unavailable.

The CDR3 goes from the cysteine to the phenylalanine over 15 residues. Here the CDR3 DNA is all that survives: 45 bases in frame from base 1. Here V drops 3 bases and J drops 3 bases, and the junction holds 7 bases not matched to any gene. The germline V gene (reference sequence) sets CDR1 to SEHNR and CDR2 to FQNEAQ. Sequencing was performed on peripheral blood. The origin of this receptor is a man aged 35 to 55 with acute or convalescent COVID-19. Recombination connected TRBV7-9 to TRBJ2-5; TRBD1 aligns with 7 central bases. The CDR3 here reads CASSFQWGTEETQYF. At the DNA level, the sequence is TGTGCCAGCAGCTTTCAGTGGGGGACAGAAGAGACCCAGTACTTC.